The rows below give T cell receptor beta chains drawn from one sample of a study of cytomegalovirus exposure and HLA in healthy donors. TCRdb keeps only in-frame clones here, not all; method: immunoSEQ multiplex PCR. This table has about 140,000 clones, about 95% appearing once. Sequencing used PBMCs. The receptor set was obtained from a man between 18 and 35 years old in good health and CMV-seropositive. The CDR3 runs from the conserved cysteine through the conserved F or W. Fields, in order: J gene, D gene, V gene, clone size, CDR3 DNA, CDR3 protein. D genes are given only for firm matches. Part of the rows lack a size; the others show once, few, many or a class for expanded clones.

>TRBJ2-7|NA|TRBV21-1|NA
TGTGCCAGCAGCCGGGGACACAACCTCTACGAGCAGTACTTC
CASSRGHNLYEQYF
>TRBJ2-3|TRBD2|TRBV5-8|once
TGTGCCAGCAGCTTGGGGACTAGCGGGAGCTATGATACGCAGTATTTT
CASSLGTSGSYDTQYF
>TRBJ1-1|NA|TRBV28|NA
TGTGCCAGCGCCGTCCGGGGGGTGAACACTGAAGCTTTCTTT
CASAVRGVNTEAFF
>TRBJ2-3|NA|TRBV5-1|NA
TGCGCCAGCAGCTTGGCCGGTCAGGGTGCGGATACGCAGTATTTT
CASSLAGQGADTQYF
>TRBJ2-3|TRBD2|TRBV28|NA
TGTGCCAGCAGTAGACTAGCGGGGGGCGCAGATACGCAGTATTTT
CASSRLAGGADTQYF
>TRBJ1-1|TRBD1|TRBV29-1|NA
TGCAGCGTCCCTGGGAAGGGGGCATCGAACACTGAAGCTTTCTTT
CSVPGKGASNTEAFF
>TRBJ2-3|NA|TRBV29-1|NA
TGCAGCGTTGTAACGCCGGGATTCACAGATACGCAGTATTTT
CSVVTPGFTDTQYF
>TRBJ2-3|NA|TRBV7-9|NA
TGTGCCAGCAGCGGGTCAGCCGAAAGAGGGTCGCACCGCAGAGATACGCAGTATTTT
CASSGSAERGSHRRDTQYF
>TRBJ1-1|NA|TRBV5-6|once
TGTGCCGCAGCGCGAGGGAGCACTGAAGCTTTCTTT
CAAARGSTEAFF
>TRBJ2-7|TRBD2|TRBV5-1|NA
TGCGCCAGCAGCGGACTAGCGGGAGCGGAGGAGCAGTACTTC
CASSGLAGAEEQYF
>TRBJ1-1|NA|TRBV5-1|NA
TGCGCCAGCAGCTTGACGGGAGCGAACACTGAAGCTTTCTTT
CASSLTGANTEAFF
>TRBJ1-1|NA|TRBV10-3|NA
TGTGCCATCAGTGTAGGGGTGACCACTGAAGCTTTCTTT
CAISVGVTTEAFF
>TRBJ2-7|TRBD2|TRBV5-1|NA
TGCGCCAGCAGCTTGGATACTAGCGGGGTTACCTACGAGCAGTACTTC
CASSLDTSGVTYEQYF
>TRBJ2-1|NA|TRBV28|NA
TGTGCCAGCAGTTTGTCGGAGAATGAGCAGTTCTTC
CASSLSENEQFF
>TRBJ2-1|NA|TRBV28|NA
TGTGCCAGCAGTCGCGACAGTAGACCCTACAATGAGCAGTTCTTC
CASSRDSRPYNEQFF
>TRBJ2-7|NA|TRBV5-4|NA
TGTGCCAGCAGTCGACAGCTCTCCTACGAGCAGTACTTC
CASSRQLSYEQYF
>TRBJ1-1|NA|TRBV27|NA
TGTGCCAGCAGTTTTAGAGGTTTCACTGAAGCTTTCTTT
CASSFRGFTEAFF
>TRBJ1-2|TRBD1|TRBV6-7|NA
TGTGCCAGCAGTTACTCTCAAAAGGACAGGGCGGTGGATGGCTACACCTTC
CASSYSQKDRAVDGYTF
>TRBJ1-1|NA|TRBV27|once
TGTGCCAGCAGTCCAAATTTGGGCAGGGGCACTGAAGCTTTCTTT
CASSPNLGRGTEAFF
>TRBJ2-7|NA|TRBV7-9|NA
TGTGCCAGCAACAACCGTCCGGACAGCCCCTACGAGCAGTACTTC
CASNNRPDSPYEQYF
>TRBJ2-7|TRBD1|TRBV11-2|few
TGTGCCAGCAGCCCGACGGGACAGGGGGACTACGAGCAGTACTTC
CASSPTGQGDYEQYF
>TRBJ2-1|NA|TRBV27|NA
TGTGCCAGCAGTTTATTTGGGTGGACGGGAGTCCCGAGCTCCTACAATGAGCAGTTCTTC
CASSLFGWTGVPSSYNEQFF
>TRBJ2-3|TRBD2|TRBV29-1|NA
TGCAGCGTCGAGGGTAGCGGGAGCACAGATACGCAGTATTTT
CSVEGSGSTDTQYF
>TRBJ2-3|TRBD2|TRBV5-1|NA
TGCGCCAGCAGCCTACCCACTCTAGCGGGAGGGGCCACAGATACGCAGTATTTT
CASSLPTLAGGATDTQYF
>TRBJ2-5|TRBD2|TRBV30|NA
TGTGCCTGGAGTGATAGCGGGAGGGCAAAAGAGACCCAGTACTTC
CAWSDSGRAKETQYF
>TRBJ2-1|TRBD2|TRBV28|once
TGTGCCAGCAGTTTGACTAGCAGCGGCTTCAATGAGCAGTTCTTC
CASSLTSSGFNEQFF
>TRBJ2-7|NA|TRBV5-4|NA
TGTGCCAGCAGCCAAGAGAAAAGTTTCTCCTACGAGCAGTACTTC
CASSQEKSFSYEQYF
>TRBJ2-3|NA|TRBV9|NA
TGTGCCAGCAGCGTTATGGGCGGGATAACAGATACGCAGTATTTT
CASSVMGGITDTQYF
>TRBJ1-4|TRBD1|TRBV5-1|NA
TGCGCCAGCAGCTCTAGGGACAGGGGATCGGGATATAATGAAAAACTGTTTTTT
CASSSRDRGSGYNEKLFF
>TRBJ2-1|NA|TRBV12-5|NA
TGTGCTAGTGGTTTCGGGTCCTACAATGAGCAGTTCTTC
CASGFGSYNEQFF
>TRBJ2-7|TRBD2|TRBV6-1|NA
TGTGCCAGCAGTTTAGCGGGAGGGATCTACGAGCAGTACTTC
CASSLAGGIYEQYF
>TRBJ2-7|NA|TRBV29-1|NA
TGCAGCGTTGTTGGAGGGGCCACCTACGAGCAGTACTTC
CSVVGGATYEQYF
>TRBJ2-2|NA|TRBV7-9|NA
TGTGCCAGCAGCTTAGTGGGGCGGACCGGGGAGCTGTTTTTT
CASSLVGRTGELFF
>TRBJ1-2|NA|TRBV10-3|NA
TGTGCCATCAGTGCAGGTGACGCTAACTATGGCTACACCTTC
CAISAGDANYGYTF
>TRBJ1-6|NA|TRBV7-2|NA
TGTGCCAGCAGCCCCAGAATGCGGGGTAATTCACCCCTCCACTTT
CASSPRMRGNSPLHF
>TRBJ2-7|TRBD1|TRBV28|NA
TGTGCCAGCAGTTTTGGGGACAGGGACTCCTACGAGCAGTACTTC
CASSFGDRDSYEQYF
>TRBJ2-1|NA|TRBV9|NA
TGTGCCGGAACAGGGGGGGACTATAACAATGAGCAGTTCTTC
CAGTGGDYNNEQFF
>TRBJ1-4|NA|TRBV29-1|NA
TGCAGCGTTGAAGAAGAGCCCTCCCGGGAGGGGGGTGAAAAACTGTTTTTT
CSVEEEPSREGGEKLFF
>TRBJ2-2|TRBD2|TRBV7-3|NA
TGTGCCAGCAGCCAACTAGCGGGGCGCACCGGGGAGCTGTTTTTT
CASSQLAGRTGELFF
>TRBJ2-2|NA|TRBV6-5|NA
TGTGCCAGCAGTTACTCGTGGGCAGAGAACACCGGGGAGCTGTTTTTT
CASSYSWAENTGELFF
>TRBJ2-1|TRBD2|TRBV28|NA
TGTGCCAGCAGTTTAGCTTTGGGGACTAGCGCATACAATGAGCAGTTCTTC
CASSLALGTSAYNEQFF
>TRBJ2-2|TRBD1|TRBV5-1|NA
TGCGCCAGCATAAGGGGACAGGCGCCCAACACCGGGGAGCTGTTTTTT
CASIRGQAPNTGELFF
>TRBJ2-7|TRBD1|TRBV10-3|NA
TGTGCCATCAGTGATCTCCGTTCGCCCGCCCCCGGGACAGGGGCTTTCTACGAGCAGTACTTC
CAISDLRSPAPGTGAFYEQYF
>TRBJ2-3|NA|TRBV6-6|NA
TGTGCCAGCACCAAACTCGGTAGCCTGCCAGATACGCAGTATTTT
CASTKLGSLPDTQYF
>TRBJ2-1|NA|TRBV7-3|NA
TGTGCCAGCAGCTTTCGAGGGGGCTCCTACAATGAGCAGTTCTTC
CASSFRGGSYNEQFF
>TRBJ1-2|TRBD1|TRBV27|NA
TGTGCCAGCAGTTCGGGACAGGGGGCCCGGGGCTACACCTTC
CASSSGQGARGYTF
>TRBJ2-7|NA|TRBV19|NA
TGTGCCAGTAGTATTGTGAGAGGGCCCTACGAGCAGTACTTC
CASSIVRGPYEQYF
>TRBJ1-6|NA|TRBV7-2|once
TGTGCCAGCAGCTTACTCTATAATTCACCCCTCCACTTT
CASSLLYNSPLHF
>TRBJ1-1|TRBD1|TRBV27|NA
TGTGCCAGCAGTACCATTTACAGGGGGCGAAACACTGAAGCTTTCTTT
CASSTIYRGRNTEAFF
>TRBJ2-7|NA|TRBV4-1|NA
TGCGCCAGCAGCCAAGAGGCCCAGGGCCCGTCCTACGAGCAGTACTTC
CASSQEAQGPSYEQYF
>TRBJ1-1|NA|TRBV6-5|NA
TGTGCCAGCAGTTACTCCCCGGGGGGGAACACTGAAGCTTTCTTT
CASSYSPGGNTEAFF
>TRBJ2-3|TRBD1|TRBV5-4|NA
TGTGCCAGCAAGACCGGGACAGCTAGCACAGATACGCAGTATTTT
CASKTGTASTDTQYF
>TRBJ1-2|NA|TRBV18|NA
TGTGCCAGCTCATCCGGGACACCCAGTTCTGGCTACACCTTC
CASSSGTPSSGYTF